The 18 T cell receptor beta chains below were found in one sample sequenced in a study of post-analysis software for immune sequencing data. Antigens for these TCRs are unknown. General study points: Patients carried four or five TRBV segments more frequently than controls did, and TRBV5-6, TRBV5-1 and TRBV20-1 were among them.

Built from TCR beta cDNA, the libraries had unique molecular identifiers in them. TCRdb called the PCR reads again in MiXCR, with one record for every CDR3 protein. Among hundreds of thousands of distinct CDR3 sequences, 30% to 45% were seen once, and the ten largest hold 6% to 9%. The source material was blood. The receptors stem from a girl aged 2 to 9 with multiple sclerosis.

This clonotype appeared a few times. V is TRBV7-9 and J is TRBJ1-2; D gene uncertain. Trimming shortened V by 0 bases and J by 6 bases, and 17 bases separated the two germline ends. CDR3 length: 16 residues. The germline gives CDR1 SEHNR, CDR2 FQNEAQ (reference sequence). In nucleotides, the CDR3 is TGTGCCAGCAGCTTAGCGTTCCTGGGGATTTGGGATGGCTACACCTTC. This translates into CASSLAFLGIWDGYTF.

This chain uses TRBV7-8 with TRBJ2-7; the match to TRBD1 covers 8 bases. Germline V gene data show CDR1 as SGHVS and CDR2 as FQNEAQ. The CDR3 contains 16 residues. V shed 0 bases, J shed 4 bases, and the junction held 8 bases outside the gene matches. The CDR3 nucleotides read TGTGCCAGCAGCTTAGCGATTCGGACAGGGACTTACGAGCAGTACTTC. Its translation is CASSLAIRTGTYEQYF.

Comment on this clonotype: The junction differs from germline at one of its ends, possibly a read error. The V gene is TRBV24-1, the J gene TRBJ2-1; D is undetermined. CDR1 KGHDR and CDR2 SFDVKD come from the germline V gene. This CDR3 is 15 amino acids long. CDR3 bases: TGTACCACCAGTGATTTGCACTCGGTGGGCGATGAGCAGTTCTTC. Residues: CTTSDLHSVGDEQFF.

Only one count was recorded for this clonotype. This chain joins TRBV7-9 and TRBJ2-1; D perhaps matches TRBD1 (5 bases). The CDR3 runs 14 residues. Trimming removed 5 bases at V and 6 bases at J, with 14 bases between. Germline V gene lookup returns CDR1 SEHNR and CDR2 FQNEAQ (reference sequence). The CDR3 nucleotides read TGTGCCAGCAGCCTGGAAGGACATACCAATGAGCAGTTCTTC. Its protein is CASSLEGHTNEQFF.

Only one count was recorded for this clonotype. V and J are TRBV5-1 and TRBJ1-2; D gene unclear. The CDR3 totals 14 residues. V was cut by 4 bases and J by 1 base, with 11 bases left in between. Germline V gene lookup returns CDR1 SGHRS and CDR2 YFSETQ. CDR3 loop: CASSDKPHNYGYTF. The DNA for the CDR3 is TGCGCCAGCAGCGATAAGCCCCATAACTATGGCTACACCTTC.

This clonotype occurred a few times. V usage is TRBV27 and J usage is TRBJ2-5, with 14 bases fitting TRBD2. CDR1 and CDR2 from the germline V gene are MNHEY and SMNVEV (reference sequence). J gave up 3 bases and V 4 bases, and 10 bases lay outside the gene matches. This CDR3 region has 18 residues. The CDR3 is CASSSPGLAGARKETQYF. The DNA of the CDR3 is TGTGCCAGCAGTTCGCCGGGACTAGCGGGGGCTAGGAAAGAGACCCAGTACTTC.

About this clonotype itself: The junction departs from the called germline gene at one end, perhaps through a read error. V usage is TRBV20-1 and J usage is TRBJ2-1; 14 positions match TRBD2. Looked up from germline, CDR1 is DFQATT and CDR2 is SNEGSKA (reference sequence). This CDR3 has 13 residues. As DNA, the CDR3 is TGCAGTGGGACTAGCGGGGGGTACAATAAGCAGTTCTTC. This codes for CSGTSGGYNKQFF.

This clonotype was picked up one time. The V call is TRBV6-5, the J call TRBJ1-1; 10 bases are a match to TRBD1. The CDR3 runs 15 residues. Germline V gene lookup returns CDR1 MNHEY and CDR2 SVGAGI. Trimming took 5 bases from V and 6 from J; bases not matched to a gene: 9. DNA of the CDR3: TGTGCCAGCAGTCCAACGACAGGGGGCTATGCTGAAGCTTTCTTT. This translates into CASSPTTGGYAEAFF.

The rearrangement uses TRBV3-1 and TRBJ2-1; 8 bases are shared with TRBD1. Germline CDR1 and CDR2: LGHDT and YNNKEL (reference sequence). This CDR3 region has 16 residues. J was trimmed by 5 bases and V by 0 bases; bases with no gene match: 6. Here the CDR3 reads CASSQDPGGFHNEQFF. The DNA for the CDR3 is TGTGCCAGCAGCCAAGACCCAGGGGGCTTCCACAATGAGCAGTTCTTC.

The chain employs TRBV7-3 and TRBJ1-2; TRBD1 might be the D (6 bases). Looked up from germline, CDR1 is SGHTA and CDR2 is FQGTGA. V lost 4 bases, J lost 8 bases, and 14 bases lay in between. The length of the CDR3 is 13 residues. CDR3 sequence reads: CASSSGEGNGYTF. As DNA, the CDR3 is TGTGCCAGCAGCTCAGGGGAGGGGAACGGCTACACCTTC. Filled out from reference TRBV7-3 and TRBJ1-2, the complete variable domain reads GAGVSQTPSNKVTEKGKYVELRCDPISGHTALYWYRQSLGQGPEFLIYFQGTGAADDSGLPNDRFFAVRPEGSVSTLKIQRTERGDSAVYLCASSSGEGNGYTFGSGTRLTVV.

This clonotype was found a few times. The chain is built from TRBV7-6 and TRBJ2-3; 9 positions agree with TRBD2. There are 16 residues in the CDR3. In germline, CDR1 is SGHVS, CDR2 FNYEAQ. V was pared by 2 bases and J by 0 bases, with 3 bases of the junction left unmatched. The CDR3 DNA is TGTGCCAGCAGCTTACCTACTAGCGGGAGCACAGATACGCAGTATTTT. This codes for CASSLPTSGSTDTQYF.

The CDR3 coding sequence is TGTGCCAGCAGCTTAAGACCAGCGGGGGGGTACAATGAGCAGTACTTC. This gives the protein CASSLRPAGGYNEQYF. The chain joins TRBV7-3 to TRBJ2-1; TRBD2 agrees at 10 bases. The end of the DNA fits TRBJ2-7 better, so the J call may be wrong. This CDR3 contains 16 residues. The germline V gene has CDR1 SGHTA and CDR2 FQGTGA.

This clonotype was counted only a few times. The chain combines TRBV12-3 or TRBV12-4 with TRBJ2-1; possibly TRBD1 for D (6 bases). CDR3 length: 15 residues. V dropped 5 bases and J dropped 0 bases, with 11 bases sitting between them. As DNA, the CDR3 is TGTGCCAGCAGTCAAACAGGGAACTCCTACAATGAGCAGTTCTTC. Its translation is CASSQTGNSYNEQFF.

The chain recombines TRBV7-9 with TRBJ2-7, with D maybe TRBD2 (7 bases). Germline V gives CDR1 SEHNR, CDR2 FQNEAQ (reference sequence). CDR3 size: 17 residues. V was pared by 6 bases and J by 3 bases, with 24 bases between. For the CDR3, the DNA is TGTGCCAGCAGTGAGATGATGCGGGGGACAAACATCTACGAGCAGTACTTC. Amino acid sequence: CASSEMMRGTNIYEQYF. The variable domain in full, with the rest retrieved from reference TRBV7-9 and TRBJ2-7, is DTGVSQNPRHKITKRGQNVTFRCDPISEHNRLYWYRQTLGQGPEFLTYFQNEAQLEKSRLLSDRFSAERPKGSFSTLEIQRTEQGDSAMYLCASSEMMRGTNIYEQYFGPGTRLTVT.

A few counts support this clonotype. The chain carries TRBV20-1 and TRBJ2-1; TRBD2 is a possible D gene (6 bases). V was clipped by 5 bases and J by 6 bases, with 17 bases between them. The CDR3 is 14 residues long. CDR1 DFQATT and CDR2 SNEGSKA come from the germline V gene (reference sequence). DNA of the CDR3: TGCAGTGCTGAACCGGGAGTAGAACGCAATGAGCAGTTCTTC. Encoded protein: CSAEPGVERNEQFF.

This clonotype appeared a few times. The V gene is TRBV12-3 or TRBV12-4, the J gene TRBJ2-1, with D tentatively TRBD1 (6 bases). Trimming removed 5 bases from V and 10 bases from J, with 12 bases in between. This CDR3 contains 12 residues. The CDR3 coding sequence is TGTGCCAGCAGTCCACCTAGGGGGGAGCAGTTCTTC. This gives the protein CASSPPRGEQFF.

The J gene is TRBJ2-7, the V gene TRBV12-3 or TRBV12-4, with 12 bases matching TRBD2. CDR3 length equals 15 residues. The V and J ends lost 5 bases and 3 bases, in that order; junction bases with no gene match: 5. CDR3 in amino acids: CASSTGLAGIYEQYF. CDR3 nucleotides: TGTGCCAGCAGTACCGGACTAGCGGGGATCTACGAGCAGTACTTC.

This clonotype occurred a few times. Here the CDR3 DNA reads TGTGCCAGCAGCCAAGATATGGGTTGGGGTAACTATGGCTACACCTTC. Translation gives CASSQDMGWGNYGYTF. The chain has TRBV4-2 and TRBJ1-2; the D is unclear. V gave up 0 bases and J gave up 1 base, with 12 bases separating them. The CDR3 has 16 residues. Germline CDR1 and CDR2: LGHNA and YNFKEQ.